The entry below describes one T cell receptor beta chain. The antigen is undetermined. This may arise from a read error, as a much more abundant clone is one base away. Each 20-30 mg portion of unsorted bulk tissue served as the source for co-extraction of RNA and DNA. Surgical resection was the treatment these patients received for primary liver carcinoma. The authors made TCR beta cDNA from roughly 480 ng total RNA with a constant-region primer. Three rounds of nested multiplex PCR with slightly modified ARM-PCR produced TCR beta libraries. TRBV1-TRBV30 forward primers paired with a C-beta reverse primer were used in the first two PCR rounds, which ran roughly 9 cycles each. Using its own MiXCR run on the multiplex PCR reads, TCRdb lists one record per CDR3 protein. The repertoire holds over 100,000 distinct CDR3 sequences, with around 70% as singletons. The sample originates from a study of tumor-infiltrating lymphocytes in primary liver carcinoma. Study-wide context: Aged between 30 and 69 years, the patients were men and women.

Study results and limitations: With p = 0.039, the top-250-clone fraction in tumors significantly exceeded that in blood. For tumor-adjacent and tumor-blood pairs, overlap was less than that seen for tumor region pairs.

Germline CDR1 and CDR2: GTSNPN and SVGIG (reference sequence). Unmatched junction bases numbered 12, after V lost 0 bases and J lost 7 bases. The CDR3 is 16 residues long. The sequenced sample consisted of tumor-adjacent normal liver tissue. The origin of this receptor is a woman aged 55-69 years with primary liver carcinoma and hepatitis B virus infection. V and J are TRBV30 and TRBJ2-1; 7 nucleotides line up with TRBD2. The CDR3 region has the DNA TGTGCCTGGAGTGTACTGGGAGCGGGACCACAGAATGAGCAGTTCTTC. Its protein product is CAWSVLGAGPQNEQFF.